Described below is a single TCR beta chain sequence and its context. Antigen: not known. Both 60 Vbeta primers and 13 Jbeta primers went into the PCR. Some clones are missing from TCRdb's copy, which holds only in-frame ones; the method was immunoSEQ multiplex PCR. Of some 100,000 clones listed, 79% are singletons. The data were obtained in a study of cytomegalovirus exposure and HLA in healthy donors. In germline, CDR1 is LNHNV, CDR2 YYDKDF (reference sequence). The CDR3 is made up of 14 amino acids. The V end was cut by 6 bases, the J end by 7 bases, with 15 bases between. Study outcomes and limitations: Analyzed later, most CMV-associated TCR beta chains appeared HLA-restricted.

The gene calls are TRBV15 and TRBJ2-2; maybe TRBD2 (5 bases). This clonotype was sampled from a male donor in good health and CMV-seropositive. The material sequenced was PBMCs. In nucleotides, the CDR3 is TGTGCCACCAGGGGAGCCAAGCCTTTCGGGGAGCTGTTTTTT. Protein: CATRGAKPFGELFF.